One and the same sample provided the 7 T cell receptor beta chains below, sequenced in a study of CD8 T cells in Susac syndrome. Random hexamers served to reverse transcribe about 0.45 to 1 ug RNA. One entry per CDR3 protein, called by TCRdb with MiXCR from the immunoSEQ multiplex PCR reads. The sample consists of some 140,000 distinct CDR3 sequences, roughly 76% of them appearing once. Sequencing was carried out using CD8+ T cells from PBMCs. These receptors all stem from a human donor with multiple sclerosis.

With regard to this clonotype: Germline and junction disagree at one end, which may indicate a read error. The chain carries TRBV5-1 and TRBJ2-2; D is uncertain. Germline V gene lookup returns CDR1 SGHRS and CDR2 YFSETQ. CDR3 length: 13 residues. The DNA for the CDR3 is TGTGCCAGCAGCTTAAGAAACACCGGGGAGCTGTTTTTT. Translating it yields CASSLRNTGELFF.

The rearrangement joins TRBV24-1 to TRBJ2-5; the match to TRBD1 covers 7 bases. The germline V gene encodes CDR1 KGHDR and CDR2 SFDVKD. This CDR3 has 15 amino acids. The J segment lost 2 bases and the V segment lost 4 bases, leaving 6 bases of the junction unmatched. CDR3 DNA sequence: TGTGCCACCAGTGACCGCCGGGACAGACAAGAGACCCAGTACTTC. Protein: CATSDRRDRQETQYF.

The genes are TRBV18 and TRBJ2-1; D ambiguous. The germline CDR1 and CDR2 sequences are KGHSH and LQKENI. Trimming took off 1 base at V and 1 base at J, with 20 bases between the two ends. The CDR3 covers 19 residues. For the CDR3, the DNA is TGTGCCAGCTCACCACGGCAAGTGACCCGTCTAAGGTCCTACAATGAGCAGTTCTTC. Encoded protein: CASSPRQVTRLRSYNEQFF.

This CDR3 is CASSLRDRSQPQHF. The CDR3 nucleotides are TGTGCCAGCAGCTTACGGGATAGGTCTCAGCCCCAGCATTTT. The rearrangement joins TRBV7-8 to TRBJ1-5; D not resolved. Per germline, CDR1 SGHVS and CDR2 FQNEAQ. The CDR3 is 14 amino acids. V was clipped by 2 bases and J by 6 bases, with 11 bases between them.

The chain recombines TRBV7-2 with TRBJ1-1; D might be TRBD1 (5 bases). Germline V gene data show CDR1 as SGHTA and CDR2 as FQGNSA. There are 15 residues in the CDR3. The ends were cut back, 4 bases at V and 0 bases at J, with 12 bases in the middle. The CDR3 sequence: CASSSPTELNTEAFF. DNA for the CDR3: TGTGCCAGCAGCTCACCGACAGAACTGAACACTGAAGCTTTCTTT.

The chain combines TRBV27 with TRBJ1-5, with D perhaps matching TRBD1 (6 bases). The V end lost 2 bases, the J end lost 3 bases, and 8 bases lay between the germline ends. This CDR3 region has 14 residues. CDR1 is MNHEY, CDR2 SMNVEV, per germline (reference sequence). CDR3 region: CASSLQGNNQPQHF. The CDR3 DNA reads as TGTGCCAGCAGTTTACAGGGGAACAATCAGCCCCAGCATTTT.

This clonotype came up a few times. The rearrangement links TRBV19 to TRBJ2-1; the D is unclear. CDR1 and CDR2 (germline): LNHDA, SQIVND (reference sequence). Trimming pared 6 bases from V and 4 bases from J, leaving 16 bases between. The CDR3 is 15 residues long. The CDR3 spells CASRSTNSGYNEQFF. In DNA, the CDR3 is TGTGCCAGTAGATCCACGAATTCGGGTTACAATGAGCAGTTCTTC.